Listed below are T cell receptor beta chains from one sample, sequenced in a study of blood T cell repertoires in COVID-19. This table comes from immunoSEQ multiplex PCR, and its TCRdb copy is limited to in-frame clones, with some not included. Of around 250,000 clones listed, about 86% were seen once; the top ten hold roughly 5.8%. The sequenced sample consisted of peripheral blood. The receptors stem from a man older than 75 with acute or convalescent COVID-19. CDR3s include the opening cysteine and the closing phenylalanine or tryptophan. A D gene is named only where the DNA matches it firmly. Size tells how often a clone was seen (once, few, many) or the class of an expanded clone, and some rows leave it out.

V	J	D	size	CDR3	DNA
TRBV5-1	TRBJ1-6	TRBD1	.	CASSAPGQGTPLHF	TGCGCCAGCAGCGCACCGGGACAGGGAACACCCCTCCACTTT
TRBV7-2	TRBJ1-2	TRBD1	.	CASSLGQGERGYTF	TGTGCCAGCAGCTTGGGCCAGGGGGAGCGGGGCTACACCTTC
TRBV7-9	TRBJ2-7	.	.	CASSFFGDLTYEQYF	TGTGCCAGCAGCTTTTTCGGAGATCTTACCTACGAGCAGTACTTC
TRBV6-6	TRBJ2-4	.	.	CASSYSSSGKYF	TGTGCCAGCAGTTACAGTTCGTCGGGGAAGTACTTC
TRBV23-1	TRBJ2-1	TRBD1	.	CASSQGQGTANEQFF	TGCGCCAGCAGTCAAGGACAGGGGACTGCCAATGAGCAGTTCTTC
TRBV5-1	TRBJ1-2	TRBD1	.	CASSQGQGNHYTF	TGCGCCAGCAGCCAGGGACAGGGAAATCACTACACCTTC
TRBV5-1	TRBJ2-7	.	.	CASSLVDSYYEQYF	TGCGCCAGCAGCTTGGTCGACTCTTACTACGAGCAGTACTTC
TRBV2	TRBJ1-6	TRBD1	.	CACGSDRGYNSPLHF	TGTGCCTGCGGATCGGACAGGGGGTATAATTCACCCCTCCACTTT
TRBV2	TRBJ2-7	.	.	CASSASRSTYEQYF	TGTGCCAGCAGTGCCTCAAGGAGCACCTACGAGCAGTACTTC
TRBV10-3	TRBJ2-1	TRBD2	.	CAISRSGTYNEQFF	TGTGCCATCAGTAGGAGCGGGACCTACAATGAGCAGTTCTTC
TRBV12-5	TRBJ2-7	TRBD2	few	CATGPGGKLAGDYEQYF	TGTGCTACTGGCCCAGGGGGGAAACTAGCGGGAGACTACGAGCAGTACTTC
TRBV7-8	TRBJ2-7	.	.	CASSMTLVWYEQYF	TGTGCCAGCAGCATGACCCTAGTTTGGTACGAGCAGTACTTC
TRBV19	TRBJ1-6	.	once	CASSTSGTNNSPLHF	TGTGCCAGTAGTACGTCCGGGACAAATAATTCACCCCTCCACTTT
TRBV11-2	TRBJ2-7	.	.	CASSSKYEQYF	TGTGCCAGCAGCTCAAAATACGAGCAGTACTTC
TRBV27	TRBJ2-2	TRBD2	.	CASSFSSGGAGELFF	TGTGCCAGCAGTTTCTCTAGCGGGGGGGCCGGGGAGCTGTTTTTT
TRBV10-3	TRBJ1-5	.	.	CAISDPNQPQHF	TGTGCCATCAGTGACCCGAATCAGCCCCAGCATTTT
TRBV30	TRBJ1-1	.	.	CAWSVEVYTEAFF	TGTGCCTGGAGTGTGGAGGTTTACACTGAAGCTTTCTTT
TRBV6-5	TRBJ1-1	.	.	CASSRGGTEAFF	TGTGCCAGCAGTCGCGGAGGCACTGAAGCTTTCTTT
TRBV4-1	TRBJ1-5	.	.	CASSQKMLGAQPQHF	TGCGCCAGCAGCCAAAAGATGCTAGGGGCTCAGCCCCAGCATTTT
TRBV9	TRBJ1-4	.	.	CASSVGGFNEKLFF	TGTGCCAGCAGCGTCGGGGGATTTAATGAAAAACTGTTTTTT
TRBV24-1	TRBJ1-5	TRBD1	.	CATSGGQGASQPQHF	TGTGCCACCAGTGGGGGGCAGGGGGCAAGTCAGCCCCAGCATTTT
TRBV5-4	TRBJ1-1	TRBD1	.	CASRPRTGGTEAFF	TGTGCCAGCAGACCAAGAACAGGGGGCACTGAAGCTTTCTTT
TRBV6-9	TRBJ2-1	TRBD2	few	CASSYSLLTSGDGDEQFF	TGTGCCAGCAGTTATTCGCTCCTGACTAGCGGGGATGGCGATGAGCAGTTCTTC
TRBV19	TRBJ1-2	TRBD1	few	CASSFGQGWYYGYTF	TGTGCCAGTAGCTTCGGACAGGGCTGGTACTATGGCTACACCTTC
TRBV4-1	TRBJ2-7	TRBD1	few	CASSQALQGIPYEQYF	TGCGCCAGCAGCCAGGCCTTACAGGGGATCCCCTACGAGCAGTACTTC
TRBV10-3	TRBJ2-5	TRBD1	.	CAVQPQGPDGPQETQYF	TGTGCCGTTCAACCACAGGGGCCGGATGGCCCCCAAGAGACCCAGTACTTC
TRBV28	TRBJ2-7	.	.	CASRRFPSYEQYF	TGTGCCAGCCGGAGATTCCCCTCCTACGAGCAGTACTTC
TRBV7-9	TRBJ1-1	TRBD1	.	CASSSSNRGLAFF	TGTGCCAGCAGCTCGTCAAACAGGGGGCTAGCTTTCTTT
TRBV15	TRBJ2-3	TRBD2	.	CATSTNALAGALDTQYF	TGTGCCACCAGCACTAACGCACTAGCGGGAGCTCTCGATACGCAGTATTTT
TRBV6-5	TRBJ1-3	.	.	CASYPISGARNTIYF	TGTGCCAGCTACCCAATCTCAGGTGCACGAAACACCATATATTTT
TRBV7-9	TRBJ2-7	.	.	CASSLGQGTYEQYF	TGTGCCAGCAGCTTAGGCCAGGGGACCTACGAGCAGTACTTC
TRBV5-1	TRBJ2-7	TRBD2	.	CASSPTLSGLAGDHEQYF	TGCGCCAGCAGCCCGACCCTATCGGGACTAGCGGGAGACCACGAGCAGTACTTC
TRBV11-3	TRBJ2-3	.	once	CASSTGIRGTDTQYF	TGTGCCAGCAGCACGGGGATAAGGGGCACAGATACGCAGTATTTT
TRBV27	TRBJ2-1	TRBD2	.	CASSLAAGRATYNEQFF	TGTGCCAGCAGTTTAGCGGCAGGGAGGGCTACCTACAATGAGCAGTTCTTC
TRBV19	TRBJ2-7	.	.	CASSKDWPYEQYF	TGTGCCAGTAGTAAGGACTGGCCCTACGAGCAGTACTTC
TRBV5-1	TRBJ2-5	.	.	CASSFSGERQETQYF	TGCGCCAGCAGCTTCTCTGGGGAACGACAGGAGACCCAGTACTTC
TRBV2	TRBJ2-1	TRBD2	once	CASSALGLGDEQFF	TGTGCCAGCAGTGCATTGGGACTAGGGGATGAGCAGTTCTTC
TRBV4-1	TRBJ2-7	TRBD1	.	CASSQDRSGGAYEQYF	TGCGCCAGCAGCCAAGATCGGTCAGGGGGTGCCTACGAGCAGTACTTC
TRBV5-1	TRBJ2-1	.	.	CASSPGSYNEQFF	TGCGCCAGCAGTCCAGGTTCCTACAATGAGCAGTTCTTC
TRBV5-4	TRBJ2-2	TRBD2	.	CASSLDSGLASDGELFF	TGTGCCAGCAGCTTGGATTCAGGACTAGCTAGCGACGGGGAGCTGTTTTTT
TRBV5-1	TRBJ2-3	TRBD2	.	CASSSGLAGETQYF	TGCGCCAGCAGCTCGGGACTAGCGGGTGAAACGCAGTATTTT
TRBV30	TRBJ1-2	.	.	CAWSEWTDHNYGYTF	TGTGCCTGGAGCGAATGGACAGACCATAACTATGGCTACACCTTC
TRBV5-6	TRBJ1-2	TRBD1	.	CASSLGYRGMNGYTF	TGTGCCAGCAGCTTGGGTTACAGGGGTATGAATGGCTACACCTTC
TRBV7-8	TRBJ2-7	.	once	CASSPSPAIPHEQYF	TGTGCCAGCAGCCCATCTCCCGCGATTCCACACGAGCAGTACTTC
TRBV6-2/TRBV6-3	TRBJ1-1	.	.	CASSYGLRGTEAFF	TGTGCCAGCAGTTACGGGCTTCGTGGGACTGAAGCTTTCTTT
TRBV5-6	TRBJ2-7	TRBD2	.	CASSLWTSKAYEQYF	TGTGCCAGCAGCCTCTGGACTAGCAAGGCCTACGAGCAGTACTTC
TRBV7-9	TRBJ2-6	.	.	CASSLAPGQQSGANVLTF	TGTGCCAGCAGCTTAGCGCCAGGGCAACAATCTGGGGCCAACGTCCTGACTTTC
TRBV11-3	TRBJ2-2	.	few	CASSLTLGGKGGELFF	TGTGCCAGCAGCTTAACCTTGGGGGGAAAGGGCGGGGAGCTGTTTTTT
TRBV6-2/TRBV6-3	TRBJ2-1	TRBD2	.	CASTPGLAGGGYNEQFF	TGTGCCAGCACCCCGGGACTAGCGGGAGGAGGCTACAATGAGCAGTTCTTC